This T cell receptor beta chain was recorded in a study of graft-versus-host responses after intestinal transplantation. Study-wide context: Multivisceral, liver-intestinal, or isolated intestinal transplants were performed in recipients. Recipients across the board were started on anti-thymocyte globulin induction, then kept on tacrolimus and steroids for approximately three years. Broader study findings: With peak circulating GvH clone levels came an association with early post-transplant HvG declines. Investigators detected GvH clones in recipient marrow, with some emerging earlier in ileum or blood.

Sequenced by immunoSEQ multiplex PCR; TCRdb stores in-frame clones only, minus some. The repertoire consists of 75,000 to 100,000 clones, with approximately 92% occurring once and the leading ten covering approximately 0.5%. Trimming left V 3 bases short and J 6 bases short, with 9 bases between. CDR1 and CDR2 (germline): LNHDA, SQIVND (reference sequence). This CDR3 region has 14 residues. Note on this clone: Its antigen is unidentified.

The chain links TRBV19 to TRBJ1-6; maybe TRBD1 (6 bases). The TCR originated in a human donor who received an intestinal transplant. The starting material was unstimulated CD8+ T cells sorted from spleen or lymph node cells, obtained before intestinal transplant. The CDR3 DNA is TGTGCCAGTAGTATGACAGGCGGTAATTCACCCCTCCACTTT. This codes for CASSMTGGNSPLHF.